This TCR beta chain was obtained from a study of blood T cells in healthy people across ages. V lost 0 bases and J 4 bases, leaving 15 bases between the germline ends. Germline CDR1 LGHNA, CDR2 YSLEER. This CDR3 is 16 amino acids long. A sample-barcoded 5' primer and a J-beta primer mix were used in a second PCR of roughly 7 to 11 cycles. TCRdb reprocessed the 5' RACE reads with MiXCR, giving one entry per CDR3 protein. The profile shows about 1 million distinct CDR3 sequences, around 25% of them singletons. In addition, the sample was reused for a study of T cells of mothers and their children. Per that paper: Every microgram of extracted RNA entered cDNA synthesis, around 1.6 ug per 15 ul.

This chain connects TRBV4-3 to TRBJ1-2, with no clear D. This clonotype was obtained from a girl aged 2 to 9 in good health. Material for sequencing was blood. The CDR3 spells CASSQDRTELSYGYTF. The CDR3 DNA is TGCGCCAGCAGCCAAGATCGCACAGAGCTCAGCTATGGCTACACCTTC.